The 17 T cell receptor beta chains given below trace back to one sample, sequenced in a study of CD8 T cells in Susac syndrome. RNA in amounts of roughly 0.5 to 1 ug was reverse transcribed with random hexamers. TCRdb analysed the immunoSEQ multiplex PCR reads with MiXCR anew, one entry per CDR3 protein. Here the sample spans some 65,000 distinct CDR3 sequences, approximately 94% being singletons. Source material: CD8+ T cells from PBMCs. These receptors all stem from a human donor with multiple sclerosis.

This chain links TRBV12-3 or TRBV12-4 with TRBJ1-2, with D possibly TRBD1 on 5 matching bases. The CDR3 has 15 residues. Trimming removed 6 bases at V and 6 bases at J, with 20 bases between. The DNA of the CDR3 is TGTGCCAGCAGGACCGGGACCTTGGGGAGGGATGGCTACACCTTC. Amino acids: CASRTGTLGRDGYTF.

The genes are TRBV12-3 or TRBV12-4 and TRBJ2-5; a weak D match, TRBD2 (6 bases). This CDR3 contains 15 residues. V was clipped by 6 bases and J by 7 bases, with 21 bases between them. CDR3 amino acids: CASSLRDSEGATQYF. The CDR3 DNA is TGTGCCAGCAGCCTCCGGGACTCCGAAGGGGCGACCCAGTACTTC.

The gene calls are TRBV5-1 and TRBJ2-7; D gene unclear. The CDR3 totals 14 residues. Germline V gene lookup returns CDR1 SGHRS and CDR2 YFSETQ. V lost 0 bases and J 0 bases, leaving 7 bases between the germline ends. The CDR3 protein is CASSLDLYSYEQYF. CDR3 DNA sequence: TGCGCCAGCAGCTTGGATCTTTACTCCTACGAGCAGTACTTC.

The chain's CDR3 is CASSYGAGFANGYTF. CDR3 nucleotides: TGTGCCAGCAGTTACGGTGCAGGATTCGCCAATGGCTACACCTTC. The chain has TRBV6-5 and TRBJ1-2; D gene ambiguous. Trimming left V 2 bases short and J 6 bases short, with 16 bases between. This CDR3 is built from 15 residues. From germline, CDR1 is MNHEY and CDR2 SVGAGI.

The chain combines TRBV6-1 with TRBJ2-7; D might be TRBD1 or TRBD2, each matching 5 bases. CDR3 length: 16 residues. Between the trimmed V and J ends, which lost 3 bases and 2 bases, there was a span of 17 bases. In germline, CDR1 is MNHNS, CDR2 SASEGT. The CDR3 sequence: CASSDPPGRLTYEQYF. The CDR3 bases are TGTGCCAGCAGTGATCCACCGGGACGGCTAACCTACGAGCAGTACTTC.

The V gene is TRBV7-9, the J gene TRBJ1-2, with a possible D match to TRBD1 (6 bases). CDR3 length: 12 residues. V was pared by 3 bases and J by 6 bases, with 8 bases between. Looked up from germline, CDR1 is SEHNR and CDR2 is FQNEAQ (reference sequence). CDR3 protein: CASSLTGDGYTF. The CDR3 nucleotides read TGTGCCAGCAGCTTGACAGGCGATGGCTACACCTTC. The entire variable domain, with the rest obtained from reference TRBV7-9 and TRBJ1-2, is as follows: DTGVSQNPRHKITKRGQNVTFRCDPISEHNRLYWYRQTLGQGPEFLTYFQNEAQLEKSRLLSDRFSAERPKGSFSTLEIQRTEQGDSAMYLCASSLTGDGYTFGSGTRLTVV.

This rearrangement joins TRBV25-1 to TRBJ2-1; 7 bases fit TRBD2. Germline CDR1 MGHDK, CDR2 SYGVNS. The CDR3 contains 15 residues. V lost 6 bases to trimming and J lost 0 bases; unmatched junction nucleotides: 5. DNA of the CDR3: TGTGCCAGCAGCGAAGCGGGGAGCTCCTACAATGAGCAGTTCTTC. This encodes CASSEAGSSYNEQFF.

In this sample, this clonotype turned up a few times. The CDR3 DNA is TGTGCCAGCAGCAAAACGGGGGAGCAGTACTTC. Encoded protein: CASSKTGEQYF. V gene TRBV9 combines with J gene TRBJ2-7; perhaps TRBD2 as D (5 bases). Trimming took 4 bases from V and 7 from J, leaving 9 bases between them. The CDR3 extends over 11 amino acids. In germline, CDR1 is SGDLS, CDR2 YYNGEE.

The J gene is TRBJ1-3, the V gene TRBV12-3 or TRBV12-4, with D uncertain. V was clipped by 5 bases and J by 9 bases, with 11 bases between them. The CDR3 has 12 amino acids. The CDR3 DNA reads TGTGCCAGCAGTCCCCGGGGAGTCACCATATATTTT. It is translated as CASSPRGVTIYF.

The chain recombines TRBV29-1 with TRBJ2-1, with TRBD2 identical over 11 bases. Losses at the gene ends were 3 bases for V and 9 bases for J; bases not matched to a gene: 7. The CDR3 contains 14 residues. The germline CDR1 and CDR2 sequences are SQVTM and ANQGSEA. Here the CDR3 DNA reads TGCAGCGTTGAGTTAGCGGGAGGGCCGGGTGAGCAGTTCTTC. Its protein product is CSVELAGGPGEQFF.

The gene calls are TRBV4-1 and TRBJ1-6; 7 nucleotides align to TRBD1. The CDR3 is 14 residues long. Trimming cost V 5 bases and J 12 bases; bases outside gene matches: 10. Germline CDR1 reads MGHRA; CDR2 reads YSYEKL. The CDR3 sequence is CASSSQTGREPLHF. Here the CDR3 DNA reads TGCGCCAGCAGCTCTCAGACAGGGCGGGAACCCCTCCACTTT.

The chain recombines TRBV13 with TRBJ2-5, with D maybe TRBD2 (6 bases). CDR3 length equals 14 residues. The germline CDR1 and CDR2 sequences are PRHDT and FYEKMQ (reference sequence). V was cut by 5 bases and J by 1 base, with 11 bases left in between. The CDR3 loop is CASSPRGLQETQYF. CDR3 DNA sequence: TGTGCCAGCAGCCCCCGGGGACTCCAAGAGACCCAGTACTTC.

The chain couples TRBV29-1 to TRBJ2-1; 11 bases map to TRBD2. CDR1 is SQVTM, CDR2 ANQGSEA, per germline. This CDR3 is built from 15 residues. J gave up 2 bases and V 3 bases, and 3 bases lay outside the gene matches. CDR3 sequence reads: CSVDLAGGTYNEQFF. CDR3 bases: TGCAGCGTTGACCTAGCGGGGGGCACCTACAATGAGCAGTTCTTC.

The chain has TRBV3-1 and TRBJ2-5; D unresolved. V dropped 0 bases and J dropped 2 bases, with 10 bases sitting between them. Germline CDR1 reads LGHDT; CDR2 reads YNNKEL (reference sequence). The CDR3 length is 15 residues. The CDR3 protein is CASSQERQTQETQYF. The CDR3 DNA reads as TGTGCCAGCAGCCAAGAGAGGCAGACGCAAGAGACCCAGTACTTC.

V and J are TRBV28 and TRBJ1-2; TRBD1 matches 7 bases. Germline CDR1 MDHEN, CDR2 SYDVKM. The CDR3 consists of 13 residues. Trimming removed 4 bases from V and 8 bases from J; junction bases left unmatched: 7. CDR3 coding DNA: TGTGCCAGCAGTTCAACAGGGGTACTCGGCTACACCTTC. Encoded protein: CASSSTGVLGYTF.

The chain employs TRBV20-1 and TRBJ2-1, with TRBD2 identical over 8 bases. The length of the CDR3 is 13 residues. Germline CDR1 and CDR2: DFQATT and SNEGSKA (reference sequence). With V trimmed by 1 base and J by 9 bases, 5 bases remained unmatched. The CDR3 sequence is CSARVAGGSEQFF. Here the CDR3 DNA reads TGCAGTGCTAGAGTGGCGGGGGGCAGTGAGCAGTTCTTC.

V usage is TRBV4-1 and J usage is TRBJ2-3; TRBD2 is a possible D gene (6 bases). CDR1 is MGHRA, CDR2 YSYEKL, per germline. The ends were cut back, 0 bases at V and 4 bases at J, with 14 bases in the middle. This CDR3 has 16 amino acids. The CDR3 here is CASSQEAREISDTQYF. DNA of the CDR3: TGCGCCAGCAGCCAAGAAGCCCGGGAGATCTCAGATACGCAGTATTTT.